These 6 T cell receptor beta chains came from one sample sequenced in a study of blood T cell repertoires in COVID-19. Here immunoSEQ multiplex PCR was the method, and the copy in TCRdb shows in-frame clones only, minus some. The sample includes fewer than 30,000 clones, more than 70% of them seen just once. Sequenced material: peripheral blood. These receptors were collected from a boy aged 2 to 10 with active or convalescent COVID-19.

This rearrangement joins TRBV9 to TRBJ2-5, with 9 bases aligning to TRBD2. This CDR3 spans 16 amino acids. The germline V gene has CDR1 SGDLS and CDR2 YYNGEE. Germline trimming cut 3 bases from V and 4 bases from J; bases unmatched to any gene: 10. DNA of the CDR3: TGTGCCAGCAGCGCGATGGCGGGAGGGAGGGGAGAGACCCAGTACTTC. Its protein is CASSAMAGGRGETQYF.

This rearrangement joins TRBV29-1 to TRBJ2-5, with TRBD2 as a possible D gene (5 bases). V was shortened by 0 bases and J by 7 bases, with 12 bases between the two germline ends. The CDR3 spans 13 residues. CDR1 is SQVTM, CDR2 ANQGSEA, per germline. The chain's CDR3 is CSVEDRGSGTQYF. The CDR3 DNA sequence: TGCAGCGTTGAAGATCGGGGATCAGGGACCCAGTACTTC.

In its sample, this clone was seen many times. The chain couples TRBV29-1 to TRBJ2-7; TRBD2 is a possible D gene (5 bases). Germline V gene data show CDR1 as SQVTM and CDR2 as ANQGSEA. Trimming left V 5 bases short and J 4 bases short, with 15 bases between. The CDR3 totals 13 residues. The CDR3 DNA reads TGCAGCGTTAAGAAAATCGGCGGGTACGAGCAGTACTTC. Its protein is CSVKKIGGYEQYF.

The chain carries TRBV25-1 and TRBJ1-2; TRBD1 aligns across 8 bases. V was clipped by 7 bases and J by 7 bases; unmatched bases: 8. This CDR3 is built from 13 residues. Germline CDR1 and CDR2: MGHDK and SYGVNS. The CDR3 DNA sequence: TGTGCCAGCAAGGGACAGGTGGGGAGTGGCTACACCTTC. Translated: CASKGQVGSGYTF.

The rearrangement uses TRBV11-2 and TRBJ2-5; D unclear. This CDR3 has 13 amino acids. The germline CDR1 and CDR2 sequences are SGHAT and FQNNGV. V lost 5 bases, J lost 4 bases, and 11 bases lay in between. The CDR3 DNA reads as TGTGCCAGCAGCCGCCCCGTCGGAGAGACCCAGTACTTC. This codes for CASSRPVGETQYF.

The V call is TRBV10-1, the J call TRBJ2-1; D unresolved. The CDR3 has 12 residues. The germline V gene encodes CDR1 WNHNN and CDR2 SYGVQD (reference sequence). V lost 8 bases to trimming and J lost 7 bases, with 12 bases between them. The CDR3 loop reads CASLGSNNEQFF. For the CDR3, the DNA is TGCGCCAGCTTGGGCAGTAATAATGAGCAGTTCTTC.